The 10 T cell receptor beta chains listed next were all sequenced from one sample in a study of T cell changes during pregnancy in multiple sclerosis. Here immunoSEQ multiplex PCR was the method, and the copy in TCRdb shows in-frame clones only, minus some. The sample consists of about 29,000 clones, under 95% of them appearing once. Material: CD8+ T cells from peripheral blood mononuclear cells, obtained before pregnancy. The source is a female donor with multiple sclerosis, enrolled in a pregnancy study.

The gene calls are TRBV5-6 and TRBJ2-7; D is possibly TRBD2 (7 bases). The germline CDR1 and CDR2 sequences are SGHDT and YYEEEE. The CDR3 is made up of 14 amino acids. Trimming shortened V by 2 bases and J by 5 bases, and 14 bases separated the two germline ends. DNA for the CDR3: TGTGCCAGCAGCTTAGGGGGGGCTTACCACGAGCAGTACTTC. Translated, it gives CASSLGGAYHEQYF.

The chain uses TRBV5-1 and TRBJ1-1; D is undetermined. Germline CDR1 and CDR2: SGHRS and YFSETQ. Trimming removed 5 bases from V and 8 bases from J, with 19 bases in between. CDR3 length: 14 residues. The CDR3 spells CASSRDSVPPEAFF. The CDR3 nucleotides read TGCGCCAGCAGTCGGGATAGTGTCCCTCCGGAAGCTTTCTTT.

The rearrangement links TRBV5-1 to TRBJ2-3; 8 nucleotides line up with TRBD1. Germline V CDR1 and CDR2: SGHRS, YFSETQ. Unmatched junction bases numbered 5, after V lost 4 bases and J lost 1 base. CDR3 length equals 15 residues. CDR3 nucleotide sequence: TGCGCCAGCAGCCTTGGACAGGGTGGCACAGATACGCAGTATTTT. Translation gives CASSLGQGGTDTQYF.

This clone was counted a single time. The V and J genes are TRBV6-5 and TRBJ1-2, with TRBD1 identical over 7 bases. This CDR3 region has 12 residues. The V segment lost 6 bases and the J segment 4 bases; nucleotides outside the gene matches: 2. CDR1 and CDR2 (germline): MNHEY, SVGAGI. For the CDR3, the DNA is TGTGCCAGCAGACAGGGGAGCTATGGCTACACCTTC. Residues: CASRQGSYGYTF.

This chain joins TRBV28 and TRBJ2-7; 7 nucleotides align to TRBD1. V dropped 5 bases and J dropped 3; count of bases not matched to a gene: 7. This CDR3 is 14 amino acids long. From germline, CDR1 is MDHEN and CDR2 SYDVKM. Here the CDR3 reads CASSPGDSNYEQYF. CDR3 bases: TGTGCCAGCAGTCCCGGGGACAGTAACTACGAGCAGTACTTC.

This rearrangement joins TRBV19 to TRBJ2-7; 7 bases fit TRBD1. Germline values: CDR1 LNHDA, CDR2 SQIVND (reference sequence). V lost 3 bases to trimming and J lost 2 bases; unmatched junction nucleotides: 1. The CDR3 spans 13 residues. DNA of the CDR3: TGTGCCAGTAGTATCCAGGGGGCCTACGAGCAGTACTTC. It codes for CASSIQGAYEQYF. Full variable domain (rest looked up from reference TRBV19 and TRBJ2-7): DGGITQSPKYLFRKEGQNVTLSCEQNLNHDAMYWYRQDPGQGLRLIYYSQIVNDFQKGDIAEGYSVSREKKESFPLTVTSAQKNPTAFYLCASSIQGAYEQYFGPGTRLTVT.

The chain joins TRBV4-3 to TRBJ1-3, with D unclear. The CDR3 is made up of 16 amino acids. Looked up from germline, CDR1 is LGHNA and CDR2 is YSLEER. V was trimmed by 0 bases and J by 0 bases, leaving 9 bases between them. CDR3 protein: CASSQDLTASGNTIYF. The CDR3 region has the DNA TGCGCCAGCAGCCAAGATCTAACAGCCTCTGGAAACACCATATATTTT.

The CDR3 reads CASRAGESYEQYF. Here the CDR3 DNA reads TGTGCCAGCAGAGCGGGAGAAAGCTACGAGCAGTACTTC. The chain joins TRBV2 to TRBJ2-7, with 8 bases that match TRBD2. V was pared by 6 bases and J by 3 bases, with 4 bases of the junction left unmatched. Germline-derived CDR1 and CDR2 are SNHLY and FYNNEI. This CDR3 spans 13 amino acids.

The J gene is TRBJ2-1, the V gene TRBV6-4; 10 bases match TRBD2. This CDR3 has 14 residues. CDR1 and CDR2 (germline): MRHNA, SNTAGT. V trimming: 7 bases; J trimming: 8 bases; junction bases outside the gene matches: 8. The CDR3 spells CASKISGRAHEQFF. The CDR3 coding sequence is TGTGCCAGCAAAATAAGCGGGAGGGCCCATGAGCAGTTCTTC.

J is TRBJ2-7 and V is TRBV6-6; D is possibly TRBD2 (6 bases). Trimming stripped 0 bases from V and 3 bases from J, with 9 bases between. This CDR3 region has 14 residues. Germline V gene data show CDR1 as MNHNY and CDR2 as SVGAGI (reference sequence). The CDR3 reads CASSYSPTSYEQYF. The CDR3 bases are TGTGCCAGCAGTTACTCGCCGACTAGCTACGAGCAGTACTTC.